A single sample is the source of the 22 T cell receptor beta chains below, sequenced in a study of T cells in tuberculosis. Assay used: immunoSEQ multiplex PCR; TCRdb lists only in-frame clones, some missing. This table has about 28,000 clones, 90% appearing once. The source material was PBMCs. These receptors all come from a donor aged 10-29 years with latent tuberculosis or without tuberculosis infection.

This chain uses TRBV5-1 with TRBJ2-3, with TRBD2 matching over 12 bases. J gave up 3 bases and V 0 bases, and 17 bases lay outside the gene matches. This CDR3 is built from 21 residues. CDR1 is SGHRS and CDR2 is YFSETQ in the germline V gene. The CDR3 is CASSLDPLPSGGARLTDTQYF. As DNA, the CDR3 is TGCGCCAGCAGCTTGGACCCGCTACCTAGCGGGGGGGCAAGACTAACAGATACGCAGTATTTT.

J is TRBJ1-3 and V is TRBV6-1; a weak D match, TRBD1 (5 bases). The CDR3 length is 15 residues. With 5 bases removed from V and 8 bases from J, the gap between germline ends came to 19 bases. Germline V gene sequence: CDR1 MNHNS, CDR2 SASEGT. As DNA, the CDR3 is TGTGCCAGCAGTCAAGGGGCCCCGGGGGGACACACCATATATTTT. Its translation: CASSQGAPGGHTIYF.

This chain joins TRBV5-1 and TRBJ2-7, with 7 bases that match TRBD1. The CDR3 extends over 13 amino acids. Trimming took 7 bases from V and 2 from J; bases not matched to a gene: 6. Germline CDR1 and CDR2: SGHRS and YFSETQ. CDR3 DNA: TGCGCCAGCTCAGGGGGAGCGACCTACGAGCAGTACTTC. This encodes CASSGGATYEQYF.

The V and J genes are TRBV10-3 and TRBJ1-2, with 7 bases that match TRBD1. This CDR3 contains 22 residues. Per the germline V gene, CDR1 is ENHRY and CDR2 is SYGVKD. V lost 3 bases, J lost 3 bases, and 28 bases stayed unmatched. The chain's CDR3 is CAISEGGRGPRLAPPQYYGYTF. The DNA of the CDR3 is TGTGCCATCAGTGAAGGGGGCCGGGGGCCAAGGTTGGCCCCCCCCCAATACTATGGCTACACCTTC.

This sequence joins TRBV5-4 and TRBJ2-7; D unclear. With 2 bases removed from V and 5 bases from J, the gap between germline ends came to 11 bases. This CDR3 comprises 13 residues. CDR1 is SGHNT and CDR2 is YYREEE in the germline V gene (reference sequence). CDR3 coding DNA: TGTGCCAGCAGCTTTTCGGGTGGCGACGAGCAGTACTTC. It codes for CASSFSGGDEQYF.

This clone was found a few times. The chain employs TRBV28 and TRBJ1-6; D is ambiguous. Trimming removed 6 bases from V and 4 bases from J, with 10 bases in between. Germline V gene lookup returns CDR1 MDHEN and CDR2 SYDVKM. CDR3 length equals 14 residues. In DNA form, the CDR3 reads TGTGCCAGCAGCCACAGACAATATAATTCACCCCTCCACTTT. This codes for CASSHRQYNSPLHF.

With regard to this clone: Germline and junction disagree at one end, which may indicate a read error. The genes are TRBV25-1 and TRBJ2-7; 8 positions match TRBD1. The CDR3 loop spans 13 amino acids. The V gene's germline CDR1 is MGHDK and CDR2 SYGVNS. DNA for the CDR3: TGTGCTACCGGGGACAGGTTCTCCTACGAGCAGTGCTTC. It encodes CATGDRFSYEQCF.

The rearrangement joins TRBV7-8 to TRBJ2-7; TRBD2 agrees at 7 bases. CDR3 length: 18 amino acids. Germline V CDR1 and CDR2: SGHVS, FQNEAQ. Trimming removed 5 bases from V and 4 bases from J; junction bases left unmatched: 20. For the CDR3, the DNA is TGTGCCAGCAGCGTAACACGGGAGGCTAGGACTATCCCTTACGAGCAGTACTTC. Protein sequence: CASSVTREARTIPYEQYF.

The gene calls are TRBV5-1 and TRBJ2-2; weak D call: TRBD1 (6 bases). The CDR3 totals 17 residues. The germline V gene has CDR1 SGHRS and CDR2 YFSETQ. The ends were cut back, 0 bases at V and 0 bases at J, with 12 bases in the middle. CDR3 residues: CASSLDERTANTGELFF. CDR3 DNA sequence: TGCGCCAGCAGCTTGGATGAAAGGACAGCGAACACCGGGGAGCTGTTTTTT.

J is TRBJ1-5 and V is TRBV6-1; 8 nucleotides agree with TRBD1. J was trimmed by 4 bases and V by 5 bases; bases with no gene match: 1. Germline V CDR1 and CDR2: MNHNS, SASEGT. The CDR3 covers 13 residues. CDR3 sequence reads: CASSWTGNQPQHF. In DNA form, the CDR3 reads TGTGCCAGCAGTTGGACAGGGAATCAGCCCCAGCATTTT.

CDR3: CSVGGDRASYQPQHF. CDR3 nucleotides: TGCAGCGTTGGGGGAGACAGGGCATCATATCAGCCCCAGCATTTT. The chain has TRBV29-1 and TRBJ1-5; 7 bases agree with TRBD1. The CDR3 contains 15 residues. V trimming: 4 bases; J trimming: 5 bases; junction bases outside the gene matches: 11. Germline V CDR1 and CDR2: SQVTM, ANQGSEA.

The CDR3, as DNA: TGTGCCAGTAGCCCGGGGGTAGGAAACACCATATATTTT. Residues: CASSPGVGNTIYF. The J gene is TRBJ1-3, the V gene TRBV19; D may be TRBD1 (5 bases). This CDR3 has 13 residues. Germline CDR1 and CDR2: LNHDA and SQIVND (reference sequence). V shed 6 bases and J shed 4 bases, with 10 bases lying between them.

CDR3 DNA: TGTGCCAGCACAACAGAAACAGATACGCAGTATTTT. Protein sequence: CASTTETDTQYF. The gene calls are TRBV6-6 and TRBJ2-3, with D unclear. This CDR3 comprises 12 residues. Trimming removed 7 bases at V and 3 bases at J, with 8 bases between. CDR1 MNHNY and CDR2 SVGAGI come from the germline V gene (reference sequence).

V and J are TRBV11-2 and TRBJ2-5, with 8 bases matching TRBD1. J gave up 1 base and V 6 bases, and 7 bases lay outside the gene matches. CDR1 SGHAT and CDR2 FQNNGV come from the germline V gene. CDR3 length equals 15 residues. CDR3 region: CASRSAGQGQETQYF. As DNA, the CDR3 is TGTGCCAGCAGATCCGCTGGACAGGGCCAAGAGACCCAGTACTTC. The full variable domain, with the rest looked up from reference TRBV11-2 and TRBJ2-5, is EAGVAQSPRYKIIEKRQSVAFWCNPISGHATLYWYQQILGQGPKLLIQFQNNGVVDDSQLPKDRFSAERLKGVDSTLKIQPAKLEDSAVYLCASRSAGQGQETQYFGPGTRLLVL.

The chain couples TRBV7-2 to TRBJ2-3; 14 positions agree with TRBD2. CDR1 is SGHTA, CDR2 FQGNSA, per germline. V lost 3 bases, J lost 9 bases, and 5 bases stayed unmatched. This CDR3 is built from 15 residues. CDR3 bases: TGTGCCAGCAGCTTGGGACTAGCGGGGGCAGGGACGCAGTATTTT. Protein product: CASSLGLAGAGTQYF.

This chain uses TRBV9 with TRBJ2-3, with TRBD2 as a possible D gene (6 bases). This CDR3 has 17 residues. V shed 3 bases and J shed 3 bases, with 20 bases lying between them. Germline V gene lookup returns CDR1 SGDLS and CDR2 YYNGEE. CDR3 DNA sequence: TGTGCCAGCAGCGGCAGGGACGCATGGAGGGCTACAGATACGCAGTATTTT. It specifies CASSGRDAWRATDTQYF.

CDR3 in DNA: TGTGCCAGCAGCCAACTTACCTCGGGCGAGCAGTACTTC. This encodes CASSQLTSGEQYF. The chain employs TRBV7-3 and TRBJ2-7; no firm D call. The CDR3 has 13 residues. Germline V gene sequence: CDR1 SGHTA, CDR2 FQGTGA. V was cut by 5 bases and J by 6 bases, with 14 bases left in between.

This clone has only a few counts. The V and J genes are TRBV5-1 and TRBJ2-7; 7 positions agree with TRBD2. Germline values: CDR1 SGHRS, CDR2 YFSETQ. This CDR3 has 17 amino acids. The ends lost 0 bases at V and 3 bases at J; junction bases unmatched: 12. The CDR3 spells CASSLGRGSEPDYEQYF. CDR3 in DNA: TGCGCCAGCAGCTTGGGGCGGGGGAGCGAACCCGACTACGAGCAGTACTTC.

V usage is TRBV5-4 and J usage is TRBJ2-3; 10 bases fit TRBD2. The germline V gene has CDR1 SGHNT and CDR2 YYREEE (reference sequence). CDR3 size: 18 residues. V dropped 3 bases and J dropped 5; count of bases not matched to a gene: 15. For the CDR3, the DNA is TGTGCCAGCAGCTCTGCCCCCCGAGCGGGGGGGCACCGAGATACGCAGTATTTT. Translation gives CASSSAPRAGGHRDTQYF. Using reference TRBV5-4 and TRBJ2-3 for the parts outside the CDR3, the full variable domain is ETGVTQSPTHLIKTRGQQVTLRCSSQSGHNTVSWYQQALGQGPQFIFQYYREEENGRGNFPPRFSGLQFPNYSSELNVNALELDDSALYLCASSSAPRAGGHRDTQYFGPGTRLTVL.

The table lists this clone with a few counts. CDR3 DNA sequence: TGTGCCAGTACCACAGGGTTTGGTGGCTACACCTTC. It is translated as CASTTGFGGYTF. V gene TRBV2 combines with J gene TRBJ1-2; TRBD1 is a possible D gene (6 bases). The CDR3 consists of 12 residues. Trimming left V 9 bases short and J 7 bases short, with 15 bases between. CDR1 SNHLY and CDR2 FYNNEI come from the germline V gene. Combining the CDR3 with reference TRBV2 and TRBJ1-2 gives the whole variable domain EPEVTQTPSHQVTQMGQEVILRCVPISNHLYFYWYRQILGQKVEFLVSFYNNEISEKSEIFDDQFSVERPDGSNFTLKIRSTKLEDSAMYFCASTTGFGGYTFGSGTRLTVV.

The J gene is TRBJ2-1, the V gene TRBV13; 10 bases map to TRBD2. CDR3 length: 13 residues. Germline values: CDR1 PRHDT, CDR2 FYEKMQ (reference sequence). Losses at the gene ends were 6 bases for V and 7 bases for J; bases not matched to a gene: 3. The CDR3 DNA is TGTGCCAGCAGAGAACTAGCGGGAAATGAGCAGTTCTTC. Protein product: CASRELAGNEQFF. Supplemented by reference TRBV13 and TRBJ2-1, the full variable domain reads AAGVIQSPRHLIKEKRETATLKCYPIPRHDTVYWYQQGPGQDPQFLISFYEKMQSDKGSIPDRFSAQQFSDYHSELNMSSLELGDSALYFCASRELAGNEQFFGPGTRLTVL.

The chain recombines TRBV21-1 with TRBJ1-1. TRBV21-1 is a documented pseudogene. The CDR3 extends over 18 amino acids. This CDR3 reads CASSLHSGDFGLNTEAFF. DNA of the CDR3: TGTGCCAGCAGCTTACATTCGGGGGATTTCGGATTGAACACTGAAGCTTTCTTT.